This entry lists 19 T cell receptor beta chains sequenced from one sample in a study of human T cells and chemical hapten exposure. In TCRdb, the 5' RACE reads were re-called with MiXCR into one record per CDR3 protein. The table records some 150,000 distinct CDR3 sequences, about 4% of them present only once. Total RNA was isolated from whole blood that had not been fractionated. These receptors all come from a female donor in good health.

This clonotype was counted at least ten times. The chain employs TRBV9 and TRBJ1-2; tentative D call: TRBD1 (6 bases). The CDR3 totals 17 residues. Germline CDR1 and CDR2: SGDLS and YYNGEE. V lost 3 bases and J 1 base, leaving 19 bases between the germline ends. CDR3 DNA: TGTGCCAGCAGCGCCCAACAAGGGGGAGTTAATAACTATGGCTACACCTTC. It encodes CASSAQQGGVNNYGYTF.

This clonotype has ten or more counts. The chain employs TRBV27 and TRBJ1-1, with a tentative D call TRBD1 (6 bases). CDR3 length equals 17 residues. Trimming removed 4 bases from V and 3 bases from J, with 21 bases in between. Germline V lookup: CDR1 MNHEY, CDR2 SMNVEV (reference sequence). CDR3 in amino acids: CASSSPYGLSGDTEAFF. The CDR3 region has the DNA TGTGCCAGCAGTTCACCTTACGGATTATCAGGGGACACTGAAGCTTTCTTT.

This clonotype occurred many times. Here the CDR3 reads CASSSGDHSYNEQFF. The CDR3 nucleotides read TGTGCCAGCAGTTCGGGGGACCACTCCTACAATGAGCAGTTCTTC. The chain recombines TRBV7-2 with TRBJ2-1; a weak D match, TRBD2 (6 bases). The germline V and J ends were trimmed by 6 bases and 0 bases, with 12 bases remaining between them. CDR1 is SGHTA, CDR2 FQGNSA, per germline. This CDR3 is 15 amino acids long.

This clonotype appeared many times. The chain uses TRBV14 and TRBJ2-1; D might be TRBD2 (5 bases). Between the trimmed V and J ends, which lost 3 bases and 3 bases, there was a span of 21 bases. There are 18 residues in the CDR3. Germline loops: CDR1 SGHDN, CDR2 FVKESK. The CDR3 DNA is TGTGCCAGCAGCCAGGAACTTGTCGGGGTTAGAAGCTACAATGAGCAGTTCTTC. Protein sequence: CASSQELVGVRSYNEQFF.

This clonotype was picked up a small number of times. The rearrangement links TRBV15 to TRBJ1-2; a possible D gene is TRBD1 (5 bases). Trimming shortened V by 0 bases and J by 4 bases, and 9 bases separated the two germline ends. The CDR3 is made up of 14 amino acids. Germline V lookup: CDR1 LNHNV, CDR2 YYDKDF (reference sequence). In DNA form, the CDR3 reads TGTGCCACCAGCAGAGAGGCGGACATCTATGGCTACACCTTC. It is translated as CATSREADIYGYTF.

This clonotype was seen repeatedly, ten times or more. This sequence joins TRBV29-1 and TRBJ1-3; D not resolved. V shed 6 bases and J shed 0 bases, with 9 bases lying between them. CDR1 is SQVTM and CDR2 is ANQGSEA in the germline V gene. The CDR3 has 13 residues. CDR3: CSVALNSGNTIYF. Here the CDR3 DNA reads TGCAGCGTGGCACTCAACTCTGGAAACACCATATATTTT.

The chain is built from TRBV7-9 and TRBJ1-6; D is undetermined. From germline, CDR1 is SEHNR and CDR2 FQNEAQ (reference sequence). Trimming cost V 8 bases and J 9 bases, with 5 bases left between them. The CDR3 contains 10 residues. CDR3 DNA: TGTGCCAGCGGAGGTTCACCCCTCCACTTT. This sequence encodes CASGGSPLHF.

Many counts were recorded for this clonotype. The chain links TRBV5-1 to TRBJ2-2; no clear D gene. Germline V gene sequence: CDR1 SGHRS, CDR2 YFSETQ. The CDR3 runs 13 residues. Trimming pared 7 bases from V and 1 base from J, leaving 8 bases between. The CDR3 sequence is CASGVRNTGELFF. As DNA, the CDR3 is TGCGCCAGCGGCGTACGGAACACCGGGGAGCTGTTTTTT.

This clonotype was recorded many times. The CDR3 region has the DNA TGCGCCAGCAGCCGATCCCTGTATAGCAATCAGCCCCAGCATTTT. Translated, it gives CASSRSLYSNQPQHF. V and J are TRBV4-3 and TRBJ1-5; D is uncertain. V was shortened by 4 bases and J by 0 bases, with 10 bases between the two germline ends. The germline gives CDR1 LGHNA, CDR2 YSLEER. This CDR3 comprises 15 residues.

This clonotype was counted at least ten times. The chain recombines TRBV7-8 with TRBJ1-5, with D perhaps TRBD1 (5 bases). Germline assignment: CDR1 SGHVS and CDR2 FQNEAQ. Deletions cut 1 base from V and 1 base from J, with 11 bases between. The CDR3 covers 16 residues. The CDR3, as DNA: TGTGCCAGCAGCTTAGGCGGGACCCTAAGCAATCAGCCCCAGCATTTT. Protein product: CASSLGGTLSNQPQHF.

Note on this clonotype: No conserved phenylalanine or tryptophan is present at the end of the CDR3, so a read error is the likely explanation. The limits of the CDR3 on the DNA are not certain, so only TCRdb's listed CDR3 is given. CDR3 protein: CASSEREIYTEAVL. V and J are TRBV2 and TRBJ1-1. The CDR3 spans 14 residues, counting both ends. Germline lookup yields CDR1 SNHLY and CDR2 FYNNEI.

At least ten counts were recorded for this clonotype. CDR3 in amino acids: CSASPGTGGQPQHF. CDR3 DNA sequence: TGCAGTGCTAGTCCCGGGACAGGGGGCCAGCCCCAGCATTTT. This chain connects TRBV20-1 to TRBJ1-5; 12 bases are shared with TRBD1. Germline trimming cut 3 bases from V and 7 bases from J; bases unmatched to any gene: 4. Looked up from germline, CDR1 is DFQATT and CDR2 is SNEGSKA (reference sequence). CDR3 size: 14 residues.

This clonotype was recorded many times. This chain links TRBV7-2 with TRBJ2-4, with D unclear. Germline V CDR1 and CDR2: SGHTA, FQGNSA. This CDR3 contains 14 residues. Trimming removed 1 base at V and 5 bases at J, with 9 bases between. CDR3 DNA sequence: TGTGCCAGCAGCTTAGAAGGATTTCAAAACATTCAGTACTTC. This encodes CASSLEGFQNIQYF.

This clonotype was counted at least ten times. This chain links TRBV11-3 with TRBJ2-5, with 7 bases identical to TRBD1. This CDR3 has 15 amino acids. The germline gives CDR1 SGHNT, CDR2 YENEEA. V lost 5 bases to trimming and J lost 2 bases; unmatched junction nucleotides: 8. DNA for the CDR3: TGTGCCAGCAGCCGAGGGACAGACCTTCAAGAGACCCAGTACTTC. Residues: CASSRGTDLQETQYF.

This clonotype appeared a few times. This chain joins TRBV11-2 and TRBJ2-1, with D perhaps TRBD1 or TRBD2 (5 bases each). Looked up from germline, CDR1 is SGHAT and CDR2 is FQNNGV. V lost 0 bases and J 14 bases, leaving 11 bases between the germline ends. CDR3 length: 12 amino acids. DNA of the CDR3: TGTGCCAGCAGCTTAGATGGGACGGTGGAGTTCTTC. It translates to CASSLDGTVEFF.

This clonotype was counted at least ten times. V and J are TRBV11-2 and TRBJ1-6; D uncertain. The CDR3 runs to 17 residues. Looked up from germline, CDR1 is SGHAT and CDR2 is FQNNGV. V lost 4 bases and J 3 bases, leaving 16 bases between the germline ends. The DNA of the CDR3 is TGTGCCAGCAGCTCCGTACGGGCGATTAGCTATAATTCACCCCTCCACTTT. It is translated as CASSSVRAISYNSPLHF.

In this sample, this clonotype turned up many times. The chain is built from TRBV2 and TRBJ1-2; D is possibly TRBD1 (5 bases). Germline V gene data show CDR1 as SNHLY and CDR2 as FYNNEI. V lost 8 bases and J 12 bases, leaving 19 bases between the germline ends. The CDR3 length is 12 residues. For the CDR3, the DNA is TGTGCCAGCTCAAGCGGGAGGGGCCTCCACACCTTC. Residues: CASSSGRGLHTF.

In its sample, this clonotype was seen many times. The J gene is TRBJ1-2, the V gene TRBV6-1; D is uncertain. Trimming shortened V by 2 bases and J by 5 bases, and 9 bases separated the two germline ends. The CDR3 is 13 amino acids. Germline CDR1 reads MNHNS; CDR2 reads SASEGT. CDR3 sequence (DNA): TGTGCCAGCAGTGAAATATTGAGTTATGGCTACACCTTC. It translates to CASSEILSYGYTF.

In this sample, this clonotype turned up a few times. V and J are TRBV12-3 or TRBV12-4 and TRBJ1-5; the D gene is possibly TRBD1 (5 bases). The CDR3 contains 17 residues. V gave up 7 bases and J gave up 0 bases, with 19 bases separating them. The CDR3 sequence is CASKAGGARFSNQPQHF. In DNA, the CDR3 is TGTGCCAGCAAGGCCGGGGGAGCCCGTTTTAGCAATCAGCCCCAGCATTTT.